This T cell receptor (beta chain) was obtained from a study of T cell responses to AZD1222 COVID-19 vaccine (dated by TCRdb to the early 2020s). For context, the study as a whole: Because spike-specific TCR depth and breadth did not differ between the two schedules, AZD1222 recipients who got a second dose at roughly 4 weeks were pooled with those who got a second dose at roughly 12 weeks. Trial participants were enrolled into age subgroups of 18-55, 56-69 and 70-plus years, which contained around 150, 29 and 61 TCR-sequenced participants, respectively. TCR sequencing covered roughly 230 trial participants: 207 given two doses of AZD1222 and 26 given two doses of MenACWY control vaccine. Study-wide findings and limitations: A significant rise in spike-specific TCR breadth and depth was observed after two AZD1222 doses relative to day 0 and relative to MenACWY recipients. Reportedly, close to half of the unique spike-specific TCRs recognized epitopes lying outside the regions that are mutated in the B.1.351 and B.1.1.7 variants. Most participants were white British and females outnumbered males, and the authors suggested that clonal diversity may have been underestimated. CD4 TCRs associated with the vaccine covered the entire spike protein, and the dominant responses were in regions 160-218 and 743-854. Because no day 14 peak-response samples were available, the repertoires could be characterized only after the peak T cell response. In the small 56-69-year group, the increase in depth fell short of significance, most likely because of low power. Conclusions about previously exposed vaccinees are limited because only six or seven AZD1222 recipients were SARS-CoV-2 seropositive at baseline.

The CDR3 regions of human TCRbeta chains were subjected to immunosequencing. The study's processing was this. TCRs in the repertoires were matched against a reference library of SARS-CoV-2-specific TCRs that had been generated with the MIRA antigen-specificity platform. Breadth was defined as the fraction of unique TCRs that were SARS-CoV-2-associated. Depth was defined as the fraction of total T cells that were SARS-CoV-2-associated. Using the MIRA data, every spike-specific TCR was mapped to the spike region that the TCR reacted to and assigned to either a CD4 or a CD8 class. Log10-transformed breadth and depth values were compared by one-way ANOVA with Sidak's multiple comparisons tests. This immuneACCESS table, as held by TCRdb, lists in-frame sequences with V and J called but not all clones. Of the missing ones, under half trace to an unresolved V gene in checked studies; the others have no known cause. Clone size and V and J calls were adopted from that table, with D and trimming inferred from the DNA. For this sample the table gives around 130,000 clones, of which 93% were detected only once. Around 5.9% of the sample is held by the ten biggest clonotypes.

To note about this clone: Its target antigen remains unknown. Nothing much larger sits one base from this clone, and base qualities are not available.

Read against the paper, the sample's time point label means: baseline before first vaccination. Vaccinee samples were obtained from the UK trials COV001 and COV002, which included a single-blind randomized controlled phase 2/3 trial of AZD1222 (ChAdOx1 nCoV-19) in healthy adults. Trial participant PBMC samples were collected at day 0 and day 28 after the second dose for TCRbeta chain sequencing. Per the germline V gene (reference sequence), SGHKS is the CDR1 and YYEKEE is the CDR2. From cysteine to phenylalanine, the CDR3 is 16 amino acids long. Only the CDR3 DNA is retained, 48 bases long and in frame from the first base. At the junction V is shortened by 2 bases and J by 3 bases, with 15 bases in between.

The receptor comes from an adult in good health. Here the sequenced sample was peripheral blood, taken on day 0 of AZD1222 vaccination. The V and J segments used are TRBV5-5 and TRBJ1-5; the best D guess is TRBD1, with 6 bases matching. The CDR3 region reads CASSLEPTGFNQPQHF. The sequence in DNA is TGTGCCAGCAGCTTAGAACCGACAGGATTCAATCAGCCCCAGCATTTT.